The clone carrying this TCR beta chain was seen ten or more times. Sequencing used immunoSEQ multiplex PCR; TCRdb keeps in-frame clones, though not all of them. Altogether about 430,000 clones are present, roughly 90% being singletons, with the ten largest covering about 1.5%. The germline gives CDR1 MDHEN, CDR2 SYDVKM. This CDR3 contains 14 residues. V gave up 2 bases and J gave up 4 bases, with 11 bases separating them. The record originates from a study of blood T cell repertoires in COVID-19. Participants were placed into cohorts based on the clinical history they reported. The sample comprised PBMCs or T cells enriched from blood (not recorded which). The chain has TRBV28 and TRBJ1-1; D uncertain. This TCR derives from a woman between 18 and 29 years old who had been exposed to COVID-19. In DNA, the CDR3 is TGTGCCAGCAGTTTAGGCGGGCAGACCACTGAAGCTTTCTTT. Amino acid sequence: CASSLGGQTTEAFF.